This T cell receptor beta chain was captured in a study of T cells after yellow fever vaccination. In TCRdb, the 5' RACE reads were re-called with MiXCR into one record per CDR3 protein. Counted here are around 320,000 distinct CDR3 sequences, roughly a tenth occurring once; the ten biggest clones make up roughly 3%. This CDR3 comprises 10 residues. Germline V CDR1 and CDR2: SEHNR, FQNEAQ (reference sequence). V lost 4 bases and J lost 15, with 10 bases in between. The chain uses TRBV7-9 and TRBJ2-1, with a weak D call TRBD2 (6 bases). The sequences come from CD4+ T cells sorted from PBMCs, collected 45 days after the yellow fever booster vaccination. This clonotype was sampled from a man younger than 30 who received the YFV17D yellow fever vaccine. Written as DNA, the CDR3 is TGTGCCAGCAGCTCTAGCGTTTGGTTCTTC. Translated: CASSSSVWFF.